These T cell receptor beta chains were read from a single sample in a study of T-cell reconstitution after alpha-beta-depleted transplantation in children. TCRdb re-analysed the PCR reads in MiXCR, keeping a single row per CDR3 protein. The data show some 520,000 distinct CDR3 sequences, about 33% seen once. The specimen comprised PBMCs from the stem cell graft donor, sampled from the stem cell graft. These receptors were collected from a human donor who donated a stem cell graft to a child with aplastic anemia. Both conserved end residues are part of each CDR3. The D gene is left open where the match is weak. Size is stated for part of the rows, as once, few or many counts, or as a class when the clone is expanded.

d_gene | abundance | j_gene | v_gene | CDR3nt | CDR3aa
TRBD1 | few | TRBJ2-1 | TRBV29-1 | TGCAGCGTACCCCTGGCGCGACAGGGGGCAAATGAGCAGTTCTTC | CSVPLARQGANEQFF
TRBD1 | few | TRBJ1-1 | TRBV29-1 | TGCAGCGTCGAAAAAGGACAGGGGTACACTGAAGCTTTCTTT | CSVEKGQGYTEAFF
TRBD2 | many | TRBJ2-5 | TRBV20-1 | TGCAGTGCTAGAGTCCCTAGCGGGAGGGGGGAGACCCAGTACTTC | CSARVPSGRGETQYF
NA | NA | TRBJ1-2 | TRBV2 | TGTGCCAGCAGGGAAGACAGACAGGCCTATGGCTACACCTTC | CASREDRQAYGYTF
TRBD2 | few | TRBJ2-7 | TRBV20-1 | TGCAGTGCCGAACCGACTAGCGGGAACCCCTACGAGCAGTACTTC | CSAEPTSGNPYEQYF
NA | NA | TRBJ1-1 | TRBV10-1 | TGCGCCAGCAGTGAGTCTTTGGGGGATGAAGCTTTCTTT | CASSESLGDEAFF
NA | NA | TRBJ2-2 | TRBV12-3/TRBV12-4 | TGTGCCAGCAGTGGCGACGGCAACACCGGGGAGCTGTTTTTT | CASSGDGNTGELFF
NA | few | TRBJ2-3 | TRBV11-1 | TGTGCCAGCAGCTCTCAACTTCTGGCATTGGGAGATACGCAGTATTTT | CASSSQLLALGDTQYF
NA | once | TRBJ1-5 | TRBV18 | TGTGCCAGCTCACCAAATTTTTTCGCAGGAGAGGATCAGCCCCAGCATTTT | CASSPNFFAGEDQPQHF
TRBD2 | few | TRBJ2-1 | TRBV15 | TGTGCCACCAGCAGTCTAGCGGGATTGGGTGAGCAGTTCTTC | CATSSLAGLGEQFF
TRBD2 | few | TRBJ2-1 | TRBV20-1 | TGCAGTGCTAGAGACCGGGACTATCCCTACAATGAGCAGTTCTTC | CSARDRDYPYNEQFF
NA | few | TRBJ2-4 | TRBV29-1 | TGCAGCGTTCGCCCCGAACTAGTCGGAAACATTCAGTACTTC | CSVRPELVGNIQYF
NA | few | TRBJ2-3 | TRBV7-2 | TGTGCCAGCAGTGCAGGGGTCCTACCACCAGATACGCAGTATTTT | CASSAGVLPPDTQYF
TRBD1 | NA | TRBJ1-3 | TRBV28 | TGTGCCAGCAAAATGACAGGGACTGGAAACACCATATATTTT | CASKMTGTGNTIYF
NA | NA | TRBJ2-7 | TRBV11-1 | TGTGCCAGCAGTATCGTCACAGGCCACGAGCAGTACTTC | CASSIVTGHEQYF
NA | few | TRBJ2-3 | TRBV9 | TGTGCCAGCAGCGTAGTGGCTACGGATACGCAGTATTTT | CASSVVATDTQYF
NA | NA | TRBJ2-6 | TRBV20-1 | TGCAGTGCTAGAGATTTATCGGTTACTGGGGCCAACGTCCTGACTTTC | CSARDLSVTGANVLTF
NA | few | TRBJ2-6 | TRBV5-1 | TGCGCCAGCAGCCTGTTATCCTCGGGGGACGTCCTGACTTTC | CASSLLSSGDVLTF
NA | NA | TRBJ2-3 | TRBV24-1 | TGTGCCACCAGCGGCAAGACCACAGATACGCAGTATTTT | CATSGKTTDTQYF
NA | few | TRBJ2-3 | TRBV5-1 | TGCGCCAGCAGCTTGGGAACCGGGCCCTTGGGCACAGATACGCAGTATTTT | CASSLGTGPLGTDTQYF
TRBD1 | NA | TRBJ2-7 | TRBV7-6 | TGTGCCAGCAGCCGGGACAGGTCTACGTACGAGCAGTACTTC | CASSRDRSTYEQYF
NA | NA | TRBJ2-1 | TRBV27 | TGTGCCAGCAGTTCCCTGACAGTACGACTCTACAATGAGCAGTTCTTC | CASSSLTVRLYNEQFF
TRBD2 | NA | TRBJ2-1 | TRBV12-3/TRBV12-4 | TGTGCCAGCACCAAAACCCGGACTAGCGGGGCCCCGTGGGAGCAGTTCTTC | CASTKTRTSGAPWEQFF
NA | NA | TRBJ2-1 | TRBV24-1 | TGTGCCACCAGTGACCCGGGACCAAGCTCCTACAATGAGCAGTTCTTC | CATSDPGPSSYNEQFF
NA | NA | TRBJ2-7 | TRBV14 | TGTGCCAGCAGCCCTGGTGGGGGCGGCGAGCAGTACTTC | CASSPGGGGEQYF
NA | few | TRBJ2-1 | TRBV18 | TGTGCCAGCTCACCACCGGGTGGAGAGCAGTTCTTC | CASSPPGGEQFF
NA | many | TRBJ2-5 | TRBV20-1 | TGCAGTGCTAGAGATCCAGCGGCCCAGGGGAAGACCCAGTACTTC | CSARDPAAQGKTQYF
NA | NA | TRBJ2-3 | TRBV4-2 | TGTGCCAGCAGCCACCGGGACTCAACTGGGGATACGCAGTATTTT | CASSHRDSTGDTQYF
NA | NA | TRBJ1-2 | TRBV4-3 | TGCGCCAGCAGCCAAGCCTTCAGGGACTATGGCTACACCTTC | CASSQAFRDYGYTF
NA | NA | TRBJ2-4 | TRBV20-1 | TGCTGTGCTAGAACAGGACTAGCCAAAAACATTCAGTACTTC | CCARTGLAKNIQYF
NA | NA | TRBJ1-1 | TRBV29-1 | TGCAGCGTTGAAGACCGACACACTGAAGCTTTCTTT | CSVEDRHTEAFF
NA | few | TRBJ1-5 | TRBV7-6 | TGTGCCAGCAGCTTAGAGGGTGGGTTTCAGCCCCAGCATTTT | CASSLEGGFQPQHF
NA | NA | TRBJ2-5 | TRBV18 | TGTGCCAGCTCACCTGATCGAGCGGGCACACAAGAGACCCAGTACTTC | CASSPDRAGTQETQYF
TRBD2 | NA | TRBJ2-3 | TRBV5-1 | TGCGCCAGCAGCGGTAGCGGGAAGGCAGATACGCAGTATTTT | CASSGSGKADTQYF
NA | few | TRBJ1-5 | TRBV6-1 | TGTGCCAGCAGTGGTTGGGGGAGGGATCAGCCCCAGCATTTT | CASSGWGRDQPQHF
NA | NA | TRBJ2-1 | TRBV5-4 | TGTGCCAGCAGCTTCAGGGTTCAAGATGAGCAGTTCTTC | CASSFRVQDEQFF
TRBD2 | NA | TRBJ2-2 | TRBV18 | TGTGCCAGCTCACTAACTGCACCGGGACTAGCGGTACCTGAACGGTACACCGGGGAGCTGTTTTTT | CASSLTAPGLAVPERYTGELFF
NA | few | TRBJ1-2 | TRBV20-1 | TGCAGTGCCTTTAGGAGGGGCTATGGCTACACCTTC | CSAFRRGYGYTF
TRBD1 | NA | TRBJ2-1 | TRBV5-1 | TGCGCCAGCAGCTTGGAGTCAGGGGGTCCTGATGAGCAGTTCTTC | CASSLESGGPDEQFF
TRBD1 | few | TRBJ1-5 | TRBV11-2 | TGTGCCAGCAGCTCCGACAGGGTCGGGCAGCCCCAGCATTTT | CASSSDRVGQPQHF
NA | many | TRBJ1-5 | TRBV7-2 | TGTGCCAGCAGCCCCCGTGGCAGAGATCAGCCCCAGCATTTT | CASSPRGRDQPQHF
TRBD2 | NA | TRBJ2-3 | TRBV9 | TGTGCCAGCAGCGTTCCTCGGGGGGGTGGCACAGATACGCAGTATTTT | CASSVPRGGGTDTQYF